The 30 T cell receptor beta chains below come from one sample, sequenced in a study of cytomegalovirus exposure and HLA in healthy donors. 60 Vbeta and 13 Jbeta primers were used in PCR. Clones were sequenced by immunoSEQ multiplex PCR, and TCRdb holds only the in-frame ones, with some missing. The listing contains approximately 80,000 clones. Sequencing was performed on PBMCs. All receptors come from a man aged 18 to 35 in good health and CMV-seropositive.

The rearrangement uses TRBV15 and TRBJ2-3, with 9 positions matching TRBD2. The CDR3 is 16 amino acids. V was pared by 1 base and J by 0 bases, with 2 bases of the junction left unmatched. CDR1 is LNHNV and CDR2 is YYDKDF in the germline V gene (reference sequence). The CDR3 is CATSRGLAASTDTQYF. CDR3 sequence (DNA): TGTGCCACCAGCAGAGGACTAGCGGCTAGCACAGATACGCAGTATTTT. Full variable domain (remainder filled in from reference TRBV15 and TRBJ2-3): DAMVIQNPRYQVTQFGKPVTLSCSQTLNHNVMYWYQQKSSQAPKLLFHYYDKDFNNEADTPDNFQSRRPNTSFCFLDIRSPGLGDTAMYLCATSRGLAASTDTQYFGPGTRLTVL.

The rearrangement links TRBV7-9 to TRBJ2-3, with a tentative D call TRBD2 (6 bases). This CDR3 has 17 residues. The ends were cut back, 2 bases at V and 0 bases at J, with 15 bases in the middle. Germline V gene lookup returns CDR1 SEHNR and CDR2 FQNEAQ (reference sequence). The CDR3 coding sequence is TGTGCCAGCAGCTTACTGGGCAGGGCGGGGAGCACAGATACGCAGTATTTT. This codes for CASSLLGRAGSTDTQYF.

The chain uses TRBV7-9 and TRBJ2-1; TRBD2 is a possible D gene (5 bases). V was cut by 0 bases and J by 8 bases, with 14 bases left in between. The CDR3 consists of 15 residues. The germline CDR1 and CDR2 sequences are SEHNR and FQNEAQ (reference sequence). The CDR3 is CASSLAAGRPDEQFF. As DNA, the CDR3 is TGTGCCAGCAGCTTAGCGGCGGGCAGGCCGGATGAGCAGTTCTTC.

The chain combines TRBV10-3 with TRBJ1-1, with D possibly matching TRBD1 (5 bases). This CDR3 spans 12 amino acids. Germline CDR1 is ENHRY and CDR2 is SYGVKD. V was shortened by 8 bases and J by 7 bases, with 14 bases between the two germline ends. The CDR3 DNA is TGTGCCATCCGGGACTACATGGGTGAAGCTTTCTTT. This sequence encodes CAIRDYMGEAFF.

The chain joins TRBV5-1 to TRBJ2-5; D remains ambiguous. The V and J ends lost 5 bases and 3 bases respectively, with 5 bases between them. The length of the CDR3 is 11 residues. Germline values: CDR1 SGHRS, CDR2 YFSETQ. The CDR3, as DNA: TGCGCCAGCAGACTTGAAGAGACCCAGTACTTC. It is translated as CASRLEETQYF. The whole variable domain, remainder taken from reference TRBV5-1 and TRBJ2-5, is KAGVTQTPRYLIKTRGQQVTLSCSPISGHRSVSWYQQTPGQGLQFLFEYFSETQRNKGNFPGRFSGRQFSNSRSEMNVSTLELGDSALYLCASRLEETQYFGPGTRLLVL.

The rearrangement links TRBV25-1 to TRBJ1-1; TRBD1 aligns across 9 bases. This CDR3 region has 15 residues. Germline CDR1 MGHDK, CDR2 SYGVNS. J lost 3 bases, V lost 1 base, and 3 bases had no gene match. The CDR3 here is CASSEWGQGDTEAFF. DNA of the CDR3: TGTGCCAGCAGTGAATGGGGACAGGGAGACACTGAAGCTTTCTTT. Based on the CDR3 plus reference TRBV25-1 and TRBJ1-1, the full variable domain is EADIYQTPRYLVIGTGKKITLECSQTMGHDKMYWYQQDPGMELHLIHYSYGVNSTEKGDLSSESTVSRIRTEHFPLTLESARPSHTSQYLCASSEWGQGDTEAFFGQGTRLTVV.

The chain carries TRBV7-9 and TRBJ2-2, with D possibly being TRBD1 (6 bases). V lost 1 base and J lost 5, with 11 bases in between. The length of the CDR3 is 15 residues. Germline assignment: CDR1 SEHNR and CDR2 FQNEAQ (reference sequence). CDR3 coding DNA: TGTGCCAGCAGCTTAGTGGTTCAGGGGACCGGGGAGCTGTTTTTT. It translates to CASSLVVQGTGELFF.

The chain recombines TRBV6-1 with TRBJ2-7; no clear D. In germline, CDR1 is MNHNS, CDR2 SASEGT. The germline V and J ends were trimmed by 2 bases and 2 bases, with 7 bases remaining between them. CDR3 size: 13 residues. The CDR3 protein is CASSEQNPYEQYF. CDR3 bases: TGTGCCAGCAGTGAACAGAACCCCTACGAGCAGTACTTC.

The chain combines TRBV29-1 with TRBJ1-4; 8 nucleotides match TRBD1. Germline CDR1 and CDR2: SQVTM and ANQGSEA. CDR3 length equals 14 residues. Trimming at V came to 6 bases and at J to 4 bases, leaving 7 bases not matched to a gene. The CDR3 bases are TGCAGCGTGGCCACAGGGGGTGGTAATGAAAAACTGTTTTTT. It codes for CSVATGGGNEKLFF. Using reference TRBV29-1 and TRBJ1-4 for the parts outside the CDR3, the full variable domain is SAVISQKPSRDICQRGTSLTIQCQVDSQVTMMFWYRQQPGQSLTLIATANQGSEATYESGFVIDKFPISRPNLTFSTLTVSNMSPEDSSIYLCSVATGGGNEKLFFGSGTQLSVL.

The V gene is TRBV11-3, the J gene TRBJ2-7; tentative D call: TRBD2 (5 bases). Germline loops: CDR1 SGHNT, CDR2 YENEEA. The CDR3 is made up of 15 amino acids. Trimming left V 2 bases short and J 0 bases short, with 11 bases between. The DNA for the CDR3 is TGTGCCAGCAGCTTAAGCGGCCAGACCTCCTACGAGCAGTACTTC. This gives the protein CASSLSGQTSYEQYF.

The J gene is TRBJ2-1, the V gene TRBV7-9; tentatively, D is TRBD2 (6 bases). The V and J ends lost 4 bases and 4 bases respectively, with 11 bases between them. This CDR3 comprises 14 residues. Germline V gives CDR1 SEHNR, CDR2 FQNEAQ (reference sequence). The CDR3 nucleotides are TGTGCCAGCAGCTCCGGTAGCGGTTACAATGAGCAGTTCTTC. The encoded protein is CASSSGSGYNEQFF.

The J gene is TRBJ2-7, the V gene TRBV15; 14 bases are shared with TRBD2. The J segment lost 7 bases and the V segment lost 2 bases, leaving 13 bases of the junction unmatched. The CDR3 covers 18 residues. Germline V gene data show CDR1 as LNHNV and CDR2 as YYDKDF (reference sequence). CDR3 amino acids: CATSRRTGLAGVREEQYF. DNA of the CDR3: TGTGCCACCAGCAGACGCACGGGACTAGCGGGAGTCCGGGAGGAGCAGTACTTC. The variable domain in full, with the rest retrieved from reference TRBV15 and TRBJ2-7, is DAMVIQNPRYQVTQFGKPVTLSCSQTLNHNVMYWYQQKSSQAPKLLFHYYDKDFNNEADTPDNFQSRRPNTSFCFLDIRSPGLGDTAMYLCATSRRTGLAGVREEQYFGPGTRLTVT.

This CDR3 reads CASSPGDTYEQYF. DNA of the CDR3: TGTGCCAGCAGCCCCGGGGACACCTACGAGCAGTACTTC. This chain links TRBV5-4 with TRBJ2-7; D may be TRBD1 (6 bases). Trimming took 4 bases from V and 2 from J, leaving 10 bases between them. CDR1 is SGHNT, CDR2 YYREEE, per germline (reference sequence). The CDR3 spans 13 residues.

The CDR3 bases are TGTGCCAGCAGCTTAGGCGAAGCGTCCTCCTACAATGAGCAGTTCTTC. Its translation is CASSLGEASSYNEQFF. The chain uses TRBV13 and TRBJ2-1, with D unresolved. This CDR3 has 16 residues. Trimming took 0 bases from V and 0 from J, leaving 9 bases between them. Germline CDR1 PRHDT, CDR2 FYEKMQ (reference sequence).

The chain has TRBV29-1 and TRBJ2-5, with D maybe TRBD2 (5 bases). V lost 4 bases to trimming and J lost 11 bases, with 14 bases between them. The CDR3 runs to 11 residues. CDR1 is SQVTM and CDR2 is ANQGSEA in the germline V gene. CDR3 region: CSVVGFGEQYF. For the CDR3, the DNA is TGCAGCGTTGTAGGGTTTGGGGAGCAGTACTTC.

This rearrangement joins TRBV5-6 to TRBJ2-5, with 10 bases aligning to TRBD2. The CDR3 runs to 18 residues. Germline CDR1 is SGHDT and CDR2 is YYEEEE. With V trimmed by 4 bases and J by 2 bases, 14 bases remained unmatched. The CDR3 DNA is TGTGCCAGCAGCGTACGGCGAGCGGGGGGGCCCTTACAAGAGACCCAGTACTTC. Its translation is CASSVRRAGGPLQETQYF.

CDR3 sequence reads: CASSFGGAERNTIYF. CDR3 sequence (DNA): TGTGCCAGCAGTTTCGGTGGGGCAGAAAGAAACACCATATATTTT. The chain couples TRBV28 to TRBJ1-3, with D maybe TRBD1 (5 bases). Germline CDR1 reads MDHEN; CDR2 reads SYDVKM. The CDR3 has 15 amino acids. Trimming removed 3 bases at V and 5 bases at J, with 14 bases between.

The chain joins TRBV18 to TRBJ2-7; 10 nucleotides align to TRBD1. Germline V gene sequence: CDR1 KGHSH, CDR2 LQKENI. The CDR3 totals 17 residues. Germline trimming cut 2 bases from V and 1 base from J; bases unmatched to any gene: 8. CDR3 DNA sequence: TGTGCCAGCTCACCAAGCCCGGGACAGGGGATATCCTACGAGCAGTACTTC. It encodes CASSPSPGQGISYEQYF.

This chain uses TRBV28 with TRBJ2-7; 11 bases match TRBD2. Looked up from germline, CDR1 is MDHEN and CDR2 is SYDVKM. This CDR3 spans 15 amino acids. With 6 bases clipped from V and 7 bases from J, the junction kept 11 bases outside the gene matches. The CDR3 DNA reads TGTGCCAGCAGCTTGGTAGCGGGAGGGCTATGGGAGCAGTACTTC. Translation: CASSLVAGGLWEQYF.

CDR3 loop: CASSPQGETTEQYF. The CDR3 coding sequence is TGTGCCAGCTCACCACAGGGGGAAACGACCGAGCAGTACTTC. The chain couples TRBV18 to TRBJ2-7; tentative D call: TRBD1 (6 bases). Germline CDR1 is KGHSH and CDR2 is LQKENI. This CDR3 region has 14 residues. V was clipped by 1 base and J by 6 bases, with 13 bases between them.

The V and J genes are TRBV9 and TRBJ1-3; D uncertain. The CDR3 consists of 16 residues. Trimming shortened V by 4 bases and J by 1 base, and 15 bases separated the two germline ends. From germline, CDR1 is SGDLS and CDR2 YYNGEE. CDR3 region: CASSTKTGESGNTIYF. The CDR3 nucleotides read TGTGCCAGCAGCACCAAAACCGGGGAATCTGGAAACACCATATATTTT.

The CDR3 bases are TGTGCCAGCAGTGAGGAGGCTAGCAATCAGCCCCAGCATTTT. It yields the protein CASSEEASNQPQHF. The chain couples TRBV6-4 to TRBJ1-5; D ambiguous. The germline V gene encodes CDR1 MRHNA and CDR2 SNTAGT. The CDR3 is 14 residues long. V shed 3 bases and J shed 0 bases, with 6 bases lying between them.

The rearrangement links TRBV2 to TRBJ2-1; weak D call: TRBD1 (5 bases). The CDR3 is made up of 13 amino acids. Between the trimmed V and J ends, which lost 2 bases and 4 bases, there was a span of 6 bases. The germline V gene has CDR1 SNHLY and CDR2 FYNNEI. CDR3 in amino acids: CASSERQYNEQFF. For the CDR3, the DNA is TGTGCCAGCAGTGAAAGACAGTACAATGAGCAGTTCTTC.

The chain has TRBV10-3 and TRBJ1-1, with D maybe TRBD1 (5 bases). CDR1 ENHRY and CDR2 SYGVKD come from the germline V gene. CDR3 length equals 15 residues. V was clipped by 0 bases and J by 1 base, with 9 bases between them. CDR3 in DNA: TGTGCCATCAGTGAGTCTCAGGGTGGGAACACTGAAGCTTTCTTT. Translated, it gives CAISESQGGNTEAFF.

The V gene is TRBV19, the J gene TRBJ2-1; TRBD2 is a possible D gene (5 bases). V was shortened by 5 bases and J by 1 base, with 15 bases between the two germline ends. There are 16 residues in the CDR3. CDR1 is LNHDA and CDR2 is SQIVND in the germline V gene (reference sequence). The chain's CDR3 is CASSFGLPPSYNEQFF. The CDR3 coding sequence is TGTGCCAGTAGTTTCGGACTCCCCCCGTCCTACAATGAGCAGTTCTTC.

This sequence joins TRBV9 and TRBJ2-7, with TRBD1 matching over 7 bases. V trimming: 3 bases; J trimming: 2 bases; junction bases outside the gene matches: 8. The CDR3 sequence is 15 residues long. Germline assignment: CDR1 SGDLS and CDR2 YYNGEE. This chain's CDR3 is CASSARQGPAYEQYF. The DNA of the CDR3 is TGTGCCAGCAGCGCCAGACAGGGACCAGCCTACGAGCAGTACTTC.

This chain connects TRBV7-2 to TRBJ2-7, with 10 bases lining up with TRBD2. J lost 7 bases, V lost 3 bases, and 3 bases had no gene match. The CDR3 extends over 13 amino acids. Looked up from germline, CDR1 is SGHTA and CDR2 is FQGNSA. CDR3 residues: CASSFSGGKEQYF. The CDR3 nucleotides are TGTGCCAGCAGCTTTAGCGGGGGGAAAGAGCAGTACTTC.

The chain links TRBV2 to TRBJ1-4; no reliable D call. The CDR3 covers 12 residues. The ends were cut back, 1 base at V and 8 bases at J, with 5 bases in the middle. The germline gives CDR1 SNHLY, CDR2 FYNNEI. The DNA for the CDR3 is TGTGCCAGCAGTGAAGAGCGGGAAAAACTGTTTTTT. Its translation: CASSEEREKLFF.

CDR3 coding DNA: TGCGCCAGCAGCTTGTTTACGGGAACTAATGAAAAACTGTTTTTT. This translates into CASSLFTGTNEKLFF. The chain is built from TRBV5-1 and TRBJ1-4; D not resolved. Trimming shortened V by 1 base and J by 1 base, and 8 bases separated the two germline ends. Germline V gene sequence: CDR1 SGHRS, CDR2 YFSETQ. This CDR3 has 15 amino acids.

This sequence joins TRBV13 and TRBJ1-5; D is possibly TRBD1 (6 bases). This CDR3 is 14 amino acids long. The germline V and J ends were trimmed by 7 bases and 6 bases, with 16 bases remaining between them. From germline, CDR1 is PRHDT and CDR2 FYEKMQ (reference sequence). CDR3 region: CASKQRGSLQPQHF. The CDR3 DNA follows: TGTGCCAGCAAGCAAAGGGGGTCTCTTCAGCCCCAGCATTTT.